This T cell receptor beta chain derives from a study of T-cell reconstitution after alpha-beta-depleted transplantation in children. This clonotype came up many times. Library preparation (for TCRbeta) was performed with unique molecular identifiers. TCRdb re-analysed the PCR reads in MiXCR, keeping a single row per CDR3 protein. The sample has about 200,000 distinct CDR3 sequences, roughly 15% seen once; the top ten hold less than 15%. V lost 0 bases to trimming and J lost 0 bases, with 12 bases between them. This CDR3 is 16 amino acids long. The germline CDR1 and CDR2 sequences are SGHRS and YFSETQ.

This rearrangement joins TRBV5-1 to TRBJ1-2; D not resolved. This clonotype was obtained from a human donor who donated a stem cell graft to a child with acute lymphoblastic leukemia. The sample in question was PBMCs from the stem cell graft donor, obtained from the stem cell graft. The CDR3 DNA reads TGCGCCAGCAGCTTGGACCCCGGACGTTCTAACTATGGCTACACCTTC. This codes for CASSLDPGRSNYGYTF.